This T cell receptor (beta chain) was captured in a study of T cells in Graves' hyperthyroidism and ophthalmopathy. TCR beta CDR3 regions were amplified from RNA transcripts. Researchers ran a first-round RT-PCR on the TCR CDR3 using the HTBI primer set. TCRdb itself ran the multiplex PCR reads through MiXCR, one entry per CDR3 protein. The repertoire consists of some 180,000 distinct CDR3 sequences, with around a sixth occurring once and the leading ten covering roughly 50%. The sample consisted of blood. This receptor was obtained from a woman aged 45-59 years with Graves' hyperthyroidism.

The CDR3 nucleotides read TGTGCCAGTGCGGACAGGGTTGCGTTCGATGGCTACACCTTC. Encoded protein: CASADRVAFDGYTF. The V and J genes are TRBV19 and TRBJ1-2; TRBD1 agrees at 8 bases. This CDR3 has 14 residues. Germline trimming cut 8 bases from V and 6 bases from J; bases unmatched to any gene: 11. CDR1 LNHDA and CDR2 SQIVND come from the germline V gene (reference sequence). Variable domain in full (rest from reference TRBV19 and TRBJ1-2): DGGITQSPKYLFRKEGQNVTLSCEQNLNHDAMYWYRQDPGQGLRLIYYSQIVNDFQKGDIAEGYSVSREKKESFPLTVTSAQKNPTAFYLCASADRVAFDGYTFGSGTRLTVV.